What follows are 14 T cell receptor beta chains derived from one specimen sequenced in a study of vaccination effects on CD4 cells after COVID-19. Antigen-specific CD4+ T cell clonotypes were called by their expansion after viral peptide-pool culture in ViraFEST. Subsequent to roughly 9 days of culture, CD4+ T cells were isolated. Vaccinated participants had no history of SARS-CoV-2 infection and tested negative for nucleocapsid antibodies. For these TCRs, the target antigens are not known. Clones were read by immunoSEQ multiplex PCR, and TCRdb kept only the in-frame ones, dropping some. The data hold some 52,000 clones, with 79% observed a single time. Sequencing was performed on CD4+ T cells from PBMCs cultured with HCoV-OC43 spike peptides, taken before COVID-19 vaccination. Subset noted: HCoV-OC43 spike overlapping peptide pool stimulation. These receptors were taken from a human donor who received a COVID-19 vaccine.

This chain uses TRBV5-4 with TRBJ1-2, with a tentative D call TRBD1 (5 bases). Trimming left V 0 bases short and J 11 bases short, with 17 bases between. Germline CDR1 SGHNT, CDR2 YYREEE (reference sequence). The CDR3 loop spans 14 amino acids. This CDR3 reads CASSLDRQTVGYTF. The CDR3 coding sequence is TGTGCCAGCAGCTTGGACAGGCAAACCGTTGGGTACACCTTC.

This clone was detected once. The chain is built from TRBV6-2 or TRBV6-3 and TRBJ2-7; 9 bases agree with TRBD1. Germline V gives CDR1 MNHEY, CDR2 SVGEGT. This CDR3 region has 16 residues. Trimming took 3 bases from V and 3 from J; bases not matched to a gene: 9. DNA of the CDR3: TGTGCCAGCAGTTATATGGCAGGGGACAGGGTCTACGAGCAGTACGTC. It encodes CASSYMAGDRVYEQYV.

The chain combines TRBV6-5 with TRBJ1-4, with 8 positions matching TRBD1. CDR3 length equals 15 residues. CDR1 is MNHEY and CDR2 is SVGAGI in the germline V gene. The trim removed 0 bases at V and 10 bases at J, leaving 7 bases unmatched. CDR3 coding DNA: TGTGCCAGCAGTTACTCGCAGGGGGCCACCGGAAAACTGTTTTTT. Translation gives CASSYSQGATGKLFF.

The CDR3 reads CASSYRTDEQFF. CDR3 sequence (DNA): TGTGCCAGCAGCTACCGGACAGATGAGCAGTTCTTC. The chain joins TRBV13 to TRBJ2-1, with D possibly TRBD1 on 6 matching bases. The CDR3 runs to 12 residues. Germline lookup yields CDR1 PRHDT and CDR2 FYEKMQ (reference sequence). The germline V and J ends were trimmed by 4 bases and 8 bases, with 9 bases remaining between them. The full variable domain, its missing parts supplied by reference TRBV13 and TRBJ2-1, is AAGVIQSPRHLIKEKRETATLKCYPIPRHDTVYWYQQGPGQDPQFLISFYEKMQSDKGSIPDRFSAQQFSDYHSELNMSSLELGDSALYFCASSYRTDEQFFGPGTRLTVL.

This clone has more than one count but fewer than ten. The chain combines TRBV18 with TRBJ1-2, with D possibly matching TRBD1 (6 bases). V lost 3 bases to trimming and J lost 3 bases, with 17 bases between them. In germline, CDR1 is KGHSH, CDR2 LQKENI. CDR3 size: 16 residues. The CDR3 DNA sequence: TGTGCCAGCTCACCGACCGAAGGGGGGAGTTACTATGGCTACACCTTC. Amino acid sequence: CASSPTEGGSYYGYTF.

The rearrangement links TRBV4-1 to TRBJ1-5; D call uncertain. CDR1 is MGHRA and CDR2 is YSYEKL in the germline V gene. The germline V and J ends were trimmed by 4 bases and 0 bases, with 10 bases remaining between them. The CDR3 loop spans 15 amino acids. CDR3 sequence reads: CASSPEFYSNQPQHF. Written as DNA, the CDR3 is TGCGCCAGCAGCCCGGAATTTTATAGCAATCAGCCCCAGCATTTT.

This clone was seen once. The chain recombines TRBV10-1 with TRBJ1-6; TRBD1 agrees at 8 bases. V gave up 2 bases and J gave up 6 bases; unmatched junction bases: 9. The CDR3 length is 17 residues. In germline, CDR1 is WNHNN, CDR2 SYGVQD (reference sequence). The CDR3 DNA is TGCGCCAGCAGTGAGCGATGGCCGGGACAGGTTAATTCACCCCTCCACTTT. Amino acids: CASSERWPGQVNSPLHF.

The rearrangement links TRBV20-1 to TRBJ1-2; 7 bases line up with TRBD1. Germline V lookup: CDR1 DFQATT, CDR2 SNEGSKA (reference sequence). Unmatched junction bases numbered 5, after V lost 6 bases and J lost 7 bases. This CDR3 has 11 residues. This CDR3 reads CSAWDSLGYTF. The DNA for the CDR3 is TGCAGTGCCTGGGACAGCCTTGGCTACACCTTC.

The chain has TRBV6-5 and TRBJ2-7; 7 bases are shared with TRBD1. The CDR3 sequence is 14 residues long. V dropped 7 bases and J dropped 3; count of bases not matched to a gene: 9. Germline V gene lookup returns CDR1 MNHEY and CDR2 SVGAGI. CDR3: CASTSGDSYYEQYV. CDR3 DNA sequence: TGTGCCAGCACCTCAGGGGACAGTTACTACGAGCAGTACGTC.

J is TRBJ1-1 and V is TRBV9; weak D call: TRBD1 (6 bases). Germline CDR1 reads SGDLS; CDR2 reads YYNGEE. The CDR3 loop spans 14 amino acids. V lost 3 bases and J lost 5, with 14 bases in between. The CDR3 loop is CASSAGLGGTEAFF. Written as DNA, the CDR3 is TGTGCCAGCAGCGCGGGGCTAGGGGGGACTGAAGCTTTCTTT.

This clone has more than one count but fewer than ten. Here the CDR3 reads CASSLAFRGDGYTF. The CDR3 nucleotides read TGTGCCAGCAGCTTAGCTTTCAGGGGTGATGGCTACACCTTC. The rearrangement uses TRBV7-2 and TRBJ1-2, with D perhaps TRBD1 (6 bases). The CDR3 sequence is 14 residues long. CDR1 is SGHTA, CDR2 FQGNSA, per germline. Between the trimmed V and J ends, which lost 0 bases and 6 bases, there was a span of 11 bases.

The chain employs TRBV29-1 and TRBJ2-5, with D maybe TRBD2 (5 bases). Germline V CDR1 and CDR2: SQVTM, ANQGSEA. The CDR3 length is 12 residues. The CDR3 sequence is CTTTSRRETQYF. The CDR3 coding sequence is TGCACTACAACTAGTCGCCGCGAGACCCAGTACTTC.

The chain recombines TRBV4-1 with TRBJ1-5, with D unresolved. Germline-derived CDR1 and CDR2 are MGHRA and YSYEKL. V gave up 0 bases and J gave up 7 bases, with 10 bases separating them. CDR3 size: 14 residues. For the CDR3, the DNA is TGCGCCAGCAGCCAAGACCCGTACGTCCAGCCCCAGCATTTT. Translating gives CASSQDPYVQPQHF.

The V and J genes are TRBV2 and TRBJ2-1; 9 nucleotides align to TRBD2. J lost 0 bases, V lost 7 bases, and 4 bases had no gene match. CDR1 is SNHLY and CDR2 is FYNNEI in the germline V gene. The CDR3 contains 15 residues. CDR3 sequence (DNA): TGTGCCAGCACGCGTAGCGGGGGCTCCTACAATGAGCAGTTCTTC. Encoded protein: CASTRSGGSYNEQFF.